Below are 31 T cell receptor beta chains sequenced from a single sample in a study of shared clonotypes between healthy human individuals. Profiling relied on immunoSEQ multiplex PCR, and the TCRdb table lists in-frame clones only, not all of them. Of about 480,000 clones in the sample, around 79% were seen once. The sample consisted of PBMCs. All receptors derive from a woman aged 35 to 49 in good health. Some clones in this sample may be carry-over from other donors' samples.

The rearrangement joins TRBV7-8 to TRBJ1-1; the match to TRBD1 covers 8 bases. The germline V gene encodes CDR1 SGHVS and CDR2 FQNEAQ. The trim removed 5 bases at V and 3 bases at J, leaving 8 bases unmatched. This CDR3 is built from 15 residues. The CDR3 is CASSGRTGWDTEAFF. In nucleotides, the CDR3 is TGTGCCAGCAGCGGCAGGACAGGGTGGGACACTGAAGCTTTCTTT. The complete variable domain, with remaining parts taken from reference TRBV7-8 and TRBJ1-1, reads GAGVSQSPRYKVAKRGQDVALRCDPISGHVSLFWYQQALGQGPEFLTYFQNEAQLDKSGLPSDRFFAERPEGSVSTLKIQRTQQEDSAVYLCASSGRTGWDTEAFFGQGTRLTVV.

The chain carries TRBV5-6 and TRBJ2-5, with 7 bases lining up with TRBD1. CDR1 and CDR2 from the germline V gene are SGHDT and YYEEEE. The trim removed 1 base at V and 5 bases at J, leaving 5 bases unmatched. CDR3 length equals 14 residues. CDR3 sequence: CASSLSQGMETQYF. CDR3 DNA: TGTGCCAGCAGCTTGTCACAGGGGATGGAGACCCAGTACTTC.

This clone has a single count. This chain uses TRBV7-7 with TRBJ2-5; TRBD1 aligns across 7 bases. This CDR3 region has 14 residues. The V segment lost 1 base and the J segment 6 bases; nucleotides outside the gene matches: 5. Per germline, CDR1 SSHAT and CDR2 FNYEAQ (reference sequence). The CDR3 here is CASSLGTGSQTQYF. As DNA, the CDR3 is TGTGCCAGCAGCTTAGGGACAGGAAGTCAGACCCAGTACTTC.

This chain links TRBV7-9 with TRBJ2-1; TRBD1 matches 11 bases. Germline V gives CDR1 SEHNR, CDR2 FQNEAQ (reference sequence). The CDR3 runs to 16 residues. Trimming took 5 bases from V and 4 from J; bases not matched to a gene: 7. The CDR3 is CASSVAGTGGYNEQFF. The CDR3 DNA reads as TGTGCCAGCAGCGTTGCCGGGACAGGGGGTTACAATGAGCAGTTCTTC.

The V and J genes are TRBV27 and TRBJ2-1, with 10 bases lining up with TRBD2. The CDR3 is 16 amino acids. V trimming: 4 bases; J trimming: 6 bases; junction bases outside the gene matches: 9. Germline V lookup: CDR1 MNHEY, CDR2 SMNVEV (reference sequence). The chain's CDR3 is CASSSPPSGSGNEQFF. CDR3 coding DNA: TGTGCCAGCAGTTCACCCCCTAGCGGGAGTGGCAATGAGCAGTTCTTC.

This chain connects TRBV5-4 to TRBJ1-2, with 11 bases that match TRBD1. Germline loops: CDR1 SGHNT, CDR2 YYREEE (reference sequence). The CDR3 is 12 amino acids. V shed 4 bases and J 12 bases; nucleotides not matched to a gene: 5. CDR3 sequence reads: CASSRGQGVHTF. CDR3 nucleotide sequence: TGTGCCAGCAGCAGGGGACAGGGGGTTCACACCTTC.

The chain joins TRBV5-4 to TRBJ2-5; a possible D gene is TRBD2 (6 bases). The CDR3 is 15 residues long. The germline V gene encodes CDR1 SGHNT and CDR2 YYREEE (reference sequence). V gave up 0 bases and J gave up 5 bases, with 14 bases separating them. As DNA, the CDR3 is TGTGCCAGCAGCTTGGGGAGACTAGGCCTCGAGACCCAGTACTTC. The encoded protein is CASSLGRLGLETQYF.

The chain couples TRBV6-5 to TRBJ2-7, with 7 bases lining up with TRBD2. Germline CDR1 reads MNHEY; CDR2 reads SVGAGI. CDR3 size: 15 residues. Losses at the gene ends were 1 base for V and 4 bases for J; bases not matched to a gene: 7. The CDR3 sequence: CASSYLAGQVYEQYF. CDR3 DNA: TGTGCCAGCAGTTACTTAGCGGGCCAGGTTTACGAGCAGTACTTC.

CDR3 nucleotides: TGTGCCAGCAGTCGGACAGGTTCGTCTAGCACTGAAGCTTTCTTT. Translated: CASSRTGSSSTEAFF. V gene TRBV6-1 combines with J gene TRBJ1-1, with TRBD1 matching 7 bases. Trimming removed 5 bases from V and 4 bases from J; junction bases left unmatched: 10. The germline V gene has CDR1 MNHNS and CDR2 SASEGT. This CDR3 spans 15 amino acids.

The chain carries TRBV5-1 and TRBJ2-3, with 7 bases lining up with TRBD2. This CDR3 comprises 16 residues. The J segment lost 1 base and the V segment lost 3 bases, leaving 8 bases of the junction unmatched. The germline CDR1 and CDR2 sequences are SGHRS and YFSETQ. CDR3 residues: CASSSPSGTRTDTQYF. The CDR3 DNA is TGCGCCAGCAGCTCCCCCAGCGGGACCCGCACAGATACGCAGTATTTT. Drawing the rest from reference TRBV5-1 and TRBJ2-3, the complete variable domain is KAGVTQTPRYLIKTRGQQVTLSCSPISGHRSVSWYQQTPGQGLQFLFEYFSETQRNKGNFPGRFSGRQFSNSRSEMNVSTLELGDSALYLCASSSPSGTRTDTQYFGPGTRLTVL.

The V gene is TRBV13, the J gene TRBJ2-7; possible D gene TRBD1, 6 bases. Trimming shortened V by 0 bases and J by 9 bases, and 21 bases separated the two germline ends. Germline V gene lookup returns CDR1 PRHDT and CDR2 FYEKMQ (reference sequence). This CDR3 has 16 residues. The CDR3 nucleotides are TGTGCCAGCAGCTTAGGGAGCCCGGGACAATCTTTGGTGCAGTACTTC. Its protein product is CASSLGSPGQSLVQYF.

V is TRBV7-8 and J is TRBJ2-2; 10 nucleotides line up with TRBD1. The CDR3 totals 16 residues. Germline trimming cut 4 bases from V and 2 bases from J; bases unmatched to any gene: 4. The germline gives CDR1 SGHVS, CDR2 FQNEAQ. Written as DNA, the CDR3 is TGTGCCAGCAGCTGGGGACAGGGGACCAACACCGGGGAGCTGTTTTTT. Translated: CASSWGQGTNTGELFF.

The J gene is TRBJ2-3, the V gene TRBV6-5, with 7 bases identical to TRBD2. CDR3 length: 15 amino acids. CDR1 and CDR2 from the germline V gene are MNHEY and SVGAGI. V lost 0 bases, J lost 5 bases, and 5 bases stayed unmatched. CDR3 sequence: CASSYSPSGVDTQYF. The DNA for the CDR3 is TGTGCCAGCAGTTACTCACCTAGCGGAGTAGATACGCAGTATTTT.

The V gene is TRBV9, the J gene TRBJ2-1, with 9 bases lining up with TRBD2. CDR1 is SGDLS and CDR2 is YYNGEE in the germline V gene. J lost 8 bases, V lost 0 bases, and 6 bases had no gene match. The CDR3 is 15 amino acids. CDR3 in amino acids: CASSVGVSGSYEQFF. The CDR3 DNA reads as TGTGCCAGCAGCGTAGGGGTTAGCGGGAGCTATGAGCAGTTCTTC.

The chain employs TRBV2 and TRBJ1-2, with D perhaps matching TRBD1 (6 bases). V dropped 7 bases and J dropped 3 bases, with 12 bases sitting between them. The CDR3 length is 13 residues. Looked up from germline, CDR1 is SNHLY and CDR2 is FYNNEI. CDR3 nucleotide sequence: TGTGCCAGCACGGAACGGACAGACTATGGCTACACCTTC. The encoded protein is CASTERTDYGYTF.

The rearrangement joins TRBV28 to TRBJ1-1; 11 nucleotides align to TRBD1. V lost 6 bases to trimming and J lost 0 bases; unmatched junction nucleotides: 15. Germline CDR1 reads MDHEN; CDR2 reads SYDVKM. The CDR3 length is 19 residues. CDR3 region: CASSTDRGLVLTMNTEAFF. The CDR3 DNA is TGTGCCAGCAGCACGGACAGGGGGCTGGTTTTAACGATGAACACTGAAGCTTTCTTT. The full variable domain, in which reference TRBV28 and TRBJ1-1 provide the parts outside the CDR3, is DVKVTQSSRYLVKRTGEKVFLECVQDMDHENMFWYRQDPGLGLRLIYFSYDVKMKEKGDIPEGYSVSREKKERFSLILESASTNQTSMYLCASSTDRGLVLTMNTEAFFGQGTRLTVV.

V and J are TRBV19 and TRBJ1-5, with D tentatively TRBD1 (5 bases). Trimming left V 5 bases short and J 6 bases short, with 17 bases between. Per the germline V gene, CDR1 is LNHDA and CDR2 is SQIVND (reference sequence). CDR3 length: 15 residues. CDR3 DNA sequence: TGTGCCAGTAGTCCGCGGGGCAGTTGGGGTCAGCCCCAGCATTTT. Amino acids: CASSPRGSWGQPQHF.

This clone came up once. This chain connects TRBV7-9 to TRBJ2-3, with 9 bases fitting TRBD2. This CDR3 comprises 16 residues. Germline lookup yields CDR1 SEHNR and CDR2 FQNEAQ (reference sequence). V shed 8 bases and J 3 bases; nucleotides not matched to a gene: 12. Here the CDR3 reads CASDWREGPITDTQYF. CDR3 in DNA: TGTGCCAGCGATTGGCGGGAGGGCCCAATAACAGATACGCAGTATTTT.

The chain employs TRBV28 and TRBJ2-5; D gene unclear. The germline V gene encodes CDR1 MDHEN and CDR2 SYDVKM. With 6 bases removed from V and 5 bases from J, the gap between germline ends came to 10 bases. The CDR3 is made up of 12 amino acids. Written as DNA, the CDR3 is TGTGCCAGCAGCCCTGCCGGGGAGACCCAGTACTTC. This sequence encodes CASSPAGETQYF.

The chain recombines TRBV15 with TRBJ1-4; D remains unclear. The CDR3 runs 15 residues. The V end lost 1 base, the J end lost 5 bases, and 11 bases lay between the germline ends. Germline loops: CDR1 LNHNV, CDR2 YYDKDF (reference sequence). The CDR3 spells CATSRARRVNEKLFF. Written as DNA, the CDR3 is TGTGCCACCAGCAGAGCGAGACGGGTGAATGAAAAACTGTTTTTT.

The V and J genes are TRBV15 and TRBJ2-5; a weak D match, TRBD2 (6 bases). The CDR3 has 12 residues. V was pared by 8 bases and J by 2 bases, with 9 bases between. Germline CDR1 LNHNV, CDR2 YYDKDF (reference sequence). The CDR3 loop is CATAGYQETQYF. CDR3 sequence (DNA): TGTGCCACCGCGGGATATCAAGAGACCCAGTACTTC.

The chain has TRBV7-2 and TRBJ2-5, with D tentatively TRBD1 (5 bases). The CDR3 sequence is 12 residues long. Trimming removed 6 bases at V and 5 bases at J, with 10 bases between. Germline CDR1 and CDR2: SGHTA and FQGNSA. CDR3 sequence: CASRSGLETQYF. The CDR3 DNA is TGTGCCAGCAGGTCAGGGTTGGAGACCCAGTACTTC.

The rearrangement links TRBV29-1 to TRBJ2-1; the D is unclear. CDR3 length: 13 amino acids. The V gene's germline CDR1 is SQVTM and CDR2 ANQGSEA. The V end lost 7 bases, the J end lost 0 bases, and 10 bases lay between the germline ends. Here the CDR3 reads CSADQSSYNEQFF. The CDR3 nucleotides read TGCAGCGCCGACCAGAGCTCCTACAATGAGCAGTTCTTC.

This clone was recorded only once. The rearrangement uses TRBV11-2 and TRBJ2-1; 11 positions agree with TRBD2. CDR1 SGHAT and CDR2 FQNNGV come from the germline V gene. V lost 4 bases to trimming and J lost 15 bases; unmatched junction nucleotides: 14. This CDR3 is 15 amino acids long. DNA for the CDR3: TGTGCCAGCAGCTCGCTAAGTACTAGCGGGAGACGGGGGTTCTTC. Amino acid sequence: CASSSLSTSGRRGFF.

The chain combines TRBV4-3 with TRBJ1-1; D is possibly TRBD1 (5 bases). CDR1 is LGHNA and CDR2 is YSLEER in the germline V gene. CDR3 length: 16 amino acids. V was clipped by 0 bases and J by 1 base, with 12 bases between them. In nucleotides, the CDR3 is TGCGCCAGCAGCCAAGACGGGCGCGGGACGAACACTGAAGCTTTCTTT. This gives the protein CASSQDGRGTNTEAFF.

This clone was detected a few times. With a much larger clone just one base away, this may be a read error. The chain links TRBV30 to TRBJ2-2, with no clear D. The CDR3 sequence is 12 residues long. Trimming took 4 bases from V and 3 from J, leaving 6 bases between them. CDR1 is GTSNPN and CDR2 is SVGIG in the germline V gene (reference sequence). CDR3 nucleotides: TGTGCCTGGACGTGGGACACCGGGGAGCTGTTTTTT. This translates into CAWTWDTGELFF.

The V and J genes are TRBV5-1 and TRBJ2-1, with 10 bases aligning to TRBD2. This CDR3 comprises 15 residues. Germline trimming cut 4 bases from V and 3 bases from J; bases unmatched to any gene: 4. Germline values: CDR1 SGHRS, CDR2 YFSETQ. The CDR3 DNA reads TGCGCCAGCAGCATCTCTAGCGGGAGCTACAATGAGCAGTTCTTC. Amino acids: CASSISSGSYNEQFF.

This clone was observed once. The chain joins TRBV4-1 to TRBJ1-3, with D possibly being TRBD1 (6 bases). The CDR3 contains 15 residues. Between the trimmed V and J ends, which lost 5 bases and 4 bases, there was a span of 15 bases. Germline V gene lookup returns CDR1 MGHRA and CDR2 YSYEKL. The CDR3 region is CASSSSGVAGNTIYF. The CDR3 DNA sequence: TGCGCCAGCAGCTCATCAGGGGTAGCGGGAAACACCATATATTTT.

The chain is built from TRBV11-2 and TRBJ2-3; D gene unclear. Trimming stripped 5 bases from V and 4 bases from J, with 7 bases between. This CDR3 spans 12 amino acids. Germline loops: CDR1 SGHAT, CDR2 FQNNGV. CDR3 residues: CASSPGADTQYF. The DNA for the CDR3 is TGTGCCAGCAGCCCTGGTGCAGATACGCAGTATTTT. The whole variable domain, remainder taken from reference TRBV11-2 and TRBJ2-3, is EAGVAQSPRYKIIEKRQSVAFWCNPISGHATLYWYQQILGQGPKLLIQFQNNGVVDDSQLPKDRFSAERLKGVDSTLKIQPAKLEDSAVYLCASSPGADTQYFGPGTRLTVL.

The rearrangement joins TRBV7-3 to TRBJ2-5, with D tentatively TRBD1 (7 bases). Germline V gives CDR1 SGHTA, CDR2 FQGTGA. The CDR3 consists of 15 residues. Deletions cut 0 bases from V and 5 bases from J, with 13 bases between. The CDR3 DNA sequence: TGTGCCAGCAGCTTAACGGCCCAGGGGGGTGAGACCCAGTACTTC. It encodes CASSLTAQGGETQYF.

The rearrangement links TRBV6-1 to TRBJ2-7; no clear D. Germline V gives CDR1 MNHNS, CDR2 SASEGT. The CDR3 is 13 residues long. V dropped 1 base and J dropped 3 bases, with 7 bases sitting between them. This CDR3 reads CASSEVGIYEQYF. The CDR3, as DNA: TGTGCCAGCAGTGAAGTAGGAATCTACGAGCAGTACTTC.